The 17 T cell receptor beta chains reported below all come from one sample, sequenced in a study of CD8+ T cells in alopecia areata (dated by TCRdb to 2016 to 2019). Libraries were prepared through the immunoSEQ multiplex PCR assay. To provide template for TCR sequencing, every sample had RNA extracted and reverse transcribed into cDNA. Sourced from immuneACCESS, this table was stored by TCRdb with only in-frame sequences that have V and J called. A share of the clones is absent; for the studies checked, an unresolved V gene accounts for under half, and the remainder has no known explanation. Here the sample has 100,000 to 150,000 clones; about 47% occur a single time. Around 20% of the sample is in the top ten clones. The sample's time point label, decoded: baseline before oral tofacitinib. Sequences were derived from CD8+ T cells sorted from blood, sampled at week 0. These receptor sequences come from a human donor with alopecia areata.

This clone was found a few times. The chain joins TRBV27 to TRBJ1-2, with TRBD1 matching over 8 bases. This CDR3 is 14 amino acids long. Trimming cost V 5 bases and J 13 bases; bases outside gene matches: 15. The germline V gene encodes CDR1 MNHEY and CDR2 SMNVEV (reference sequence). This chain's CDR3 is CASSHRTGQGFVTF. DNA for the CDR3: TGTGCCAGCAGTCACCGAACAGGACAGGGTTTTGTCACCTTC.

The V gene is TRBV29-1, the J gene TRBJ1-2; TRBD1 is a possible D gene (5 bases). Germline loops: CDR1 SQVTM, CDR2 ANQGSEA. The CDR3 contains 14 residues. The V end lost 2 bases, the J end lost 1 base, and 11 bases lay between the germline ends. The CDR3 bases are TGCAGCGTTGAACTGCAGGGCAATAACTATGGCTACACCTTC. Protein: CSVELQGNNYGYTF.

V is TRBV19 and J is TRBJ1-1; 9 nucleotides agree with TRBD1. Germline V gene sequence: CDR1 LNHDA, CDR2 SQIVND (reference sequence). The CDR3 loop spans 12 amino acids. Trimming cost V 11 bases and J 4 bases; bases outside gene matches: 5. CDR3 in amino acids: CAAMTGGTEAFF. The CDR3 coding sequence is TGTGCCGCCATGACAGGGGGCACTGAAGCTTTCTTT.

The V call is TRBV5-1, the J call TRBJ2-2; D is unresolved. Trimming removed 2 bases from V and 4 bases from J, with 3 bases in between. The germline CDR1 and CDR2 sequences are SGHRS and YFSETQ. There are 12 residues in the CDR3. The CDR3 spells CASSFTTGELFF. The DNA of the CDR3 is TGCGCCAGCAGCTTTACCACCGGGGAGCTGTTTTTT.

This clone was observed a few times. The chain has TRBV4-1 and TRBJ1-6; D might be TRBD1 (5 bases). Trimming shortened V by 3 bases and J by 9 bases, and 18 bases separated the two germline ends. Germline CDR1 reads MGHRA; CDR2 reads YSYEKL. The CDR3 is 16 amino acids. The CDR3 DNA sequence: TGCGCCAGCAGCCACCCCCTCGGCAGGGCGATTTCACCCCTCCACTTT. Translated, it gives CASSHPLGRAISPLHF.

The chain carries TRBV13 and TRBJ2-7, with TRBD1 matching 9 bases. The CDR3 has 15 residues. Trimming removed 5 bases from V and 6 bases from J; junction bases left unmatched: 11. Germline values: CDR1 PRHDT, CDR2 FYEKMQ (reference sequence). CDR3 protein: CASSGGTGTWGEQYF. The CDR3 DNA reads TGTGCCAGCAGCGGAGGGACAGGGACGTGGGGCGAGCAGTACTTC.

J is TRBJ2-5 and V is TRBV25-1; no definite D call. Germline V CDR1 and CDR2: MGHDK, SYGVNS. V dropped 4 bases and J dropped 9 bases, with 15 bases sitting between them. The CDR3 runs to 13 residues. The CDR3 loop is CASSVREIGSQYF. CDR3 in DNA: TGTGCCAGCAGTGTACGCGAAATAGGGTCCCAGTACTTC. Looking up the rest from reference TRBV25-1 and TRBJ2-5 gives the full variable domain: EADIYQTPRYLVIGTGKKITLECSQTMGHDKMYWYQQDPGMELHLIHYSYGVNSTEKGDLSSESTVSRIRTEHFPLTLESARPSHTSQYLCASSVREIGSQYFGPGTRLLVL.

The rearrangement joins TRBV5-6 to TRBJ2-7; D gene ambiguous. The CDR3 has 13 amino acids. Germline V lookup: CDR1 SGHDT, CDR2 YYEEEE. V lost 1 base to trimming and J lost 0 bases, with 5 bases between them. The DNA of the CDR3 is TGTGCCAGCAGCTTGATGAGCTCCTACGAGCAGTACTTC. As protein: CASSLMSSYEQYF.

In this sample, this clone turned up a few times. The rearrangement joins TRBV29-1 to TRBJ1-1; no reliable D call. CDR3 length: 10 amino acids. Trimming removed 4 bases from V and 4 bases from J, with 4 bases in between. Germline CDR1 reads SQVTM; CDR2 reads ANQGSEA. As DNA, the CDR3 is TGCAGCGTTGTGTCCACTGAAGCTTTCTTT. Protein: CSVVSTEAFF.

The genes are TRBV6-5 and TRBJ1-1, with TRBD1 as a possible D gene (5 bases). The germline gives CDR1 MNHEY, CDR2 SVGAGI. Trimming took off 8 bases at V and 5 bases at J, with 18 bases between the two ends. This CDR3 comprises 14 residues. The CDR3 here is CASSPAGERTEAFF. CDR3 nucleotide sequence: TGTGCCAGCTCCCCCGCGGGGGAAAGAACTGAAGCTTTCTTT.

This clone was seen once. In DNA, the CDR3 is TGCGCCAGCAGCTTGAGGAGCTCCTACGAGCAGTACTTC. Translated: CASSLRSSYEQYF. V usage is TRBV5-1 and J usage is TRBJ2-7; D is unclear. V dropped 1 base and J dropped 0 bases, with 5 bases sitting between them. The germline gives CDR1 SGHRS, CDR2 YFSETQ. The CDR3 covers 13 residues.

This clone appeared a few times. The genes are TRBV5-6 and TRBJ2-1, with D perhaps matching TRBD1 (5 bases). This CDR3 has 13 residues. From germline, CDR1 is SGHDT and CDR2 YYEEEE. The V end was cut by 2 bases, the J end by 10 bases, with 13 bases between. The CDR3 is CASSLPGHEEQFF. In nucleotides, the CDR3 is TGTGCCAGCAGCTTACCCGGACACGAAGAGCAGTTCTTC. Using reference TRBV5-6 and TRBJ2-1 for the parts outside the CDR3, the full variable domain is DAGVTQSPTHLIKTRGQQVTLRCSPKSGHDTVSWYQQALGQGPQFIFQYYEEEERQRGNFPDRFSGHQFPNYSSELNVNALLLGDSALYLCASSLPGHEEQFFGPGTRLTVL.

This clone appeared a few times. The chain is built from TRBV19 and TRBJ1-6, with 7 positions matching TRBD1. V was pared by 2 bases and J by 10 bases, with 8 bases of the junction left unmatched. The CDR3 sequence is 15 residues long. Germline V gene lookup returns CDR1 LNHDA and CDR2 SQIVND (reference sequence). CDR3: CASSIQGEGESPLHF. Here the CDR3 DNA reads TGTGCCAGTAGTATACAGGGGGAAGGCGAATCACCCCTCCACTTT.

The V call is TRBV5-6, the J call TRBJ1-5; D remains unclear. This CDR3 comprises 14 residues. V was shortened by 4 bases and J by 7 bases, with 15 bases between the two germline ends. Looked up from germline, CDR1 is SGHDT and CDR2 is YYEEEE. CDR3: CASSPVLGGQPQHF. The CDR3 nucleotides read TGTGCCAGCAGCCCTGTTCTCGGCGGGCAGCCCCAGCATTTT. Drawing the rest from reference TRBV5-6 and TRBJ1-5, the complete variable domain is DAGVTQSPTHLIKTRGQQVTLRCSPKSGHDTVSWYQQALGQGPQFIFQYYEEEERQRGNFPDRFSGHQFPNYSSELNVNALLLGDSALYLCASSPVLGGQPQHFGDGTRLSIL.

The chain has TRBV2 and TRBJ1-6; a possible D gene is TRBD1 (5 bases). Germline lookup yields CDR1 SNHLY and CDR2 FYNNEI. Trimming stripped 4 bases from V and 10 bases from J, with 17 bases between. CDR3 size: 15 residues. The CDR3 here is CASSGEEVPGSPLHF. CDR3 sequence (DNA): TGTGCCAGCAGTGGGGAGGAAGTCCCAGGGTCACCCCTCCACTTT.

The V and J genes are TRBV4-3 and TRBJ1-1, with D unresolved. CDR3 length: 15 residues. The germline V gene encodes CDR1 LGHNA and CDR2 YSLEER. Trimming removed 1 base at V and 1 base at J, with 10 bases between. The CDR3 protein is CASSQVRTGNTEAFF. The DNA of the CDR3 is TGCGCCAGCAGCCAAGTCCGGACGGGGAACACTGAAGCTTTCTTT.

This clone has more than one count but fewer than ten. This chain joins TRBV7-9 and TRBJ1-1, with D unclear. Germline assignment: CDR1 SEHNR and CDR2 FQNEAQ (reference sequence). There are 12 residues in the CDR3. Trimming removed 10 bases at V and 6 bases at J, with 15 bases between. CDR3 sequence: CATSWAGAEAFF. Written as DNA, the CDR3 is TGTGCCACGTCCTGGGCAGGAGCTGAAGCTTTCTTT.